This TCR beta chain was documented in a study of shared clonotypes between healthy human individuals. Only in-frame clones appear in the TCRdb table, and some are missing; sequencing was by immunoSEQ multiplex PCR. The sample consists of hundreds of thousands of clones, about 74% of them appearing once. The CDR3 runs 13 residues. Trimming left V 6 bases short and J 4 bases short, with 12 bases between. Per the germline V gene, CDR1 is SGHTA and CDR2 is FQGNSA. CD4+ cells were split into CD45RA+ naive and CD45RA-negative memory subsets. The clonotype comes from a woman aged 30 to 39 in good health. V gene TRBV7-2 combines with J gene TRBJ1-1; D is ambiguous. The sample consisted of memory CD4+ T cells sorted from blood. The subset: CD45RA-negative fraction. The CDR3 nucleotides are TGTGCCAGCAGAGAGGGCAGGTCCACTGAAGCTTTCTTT. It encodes CASREGRSTEAFF.